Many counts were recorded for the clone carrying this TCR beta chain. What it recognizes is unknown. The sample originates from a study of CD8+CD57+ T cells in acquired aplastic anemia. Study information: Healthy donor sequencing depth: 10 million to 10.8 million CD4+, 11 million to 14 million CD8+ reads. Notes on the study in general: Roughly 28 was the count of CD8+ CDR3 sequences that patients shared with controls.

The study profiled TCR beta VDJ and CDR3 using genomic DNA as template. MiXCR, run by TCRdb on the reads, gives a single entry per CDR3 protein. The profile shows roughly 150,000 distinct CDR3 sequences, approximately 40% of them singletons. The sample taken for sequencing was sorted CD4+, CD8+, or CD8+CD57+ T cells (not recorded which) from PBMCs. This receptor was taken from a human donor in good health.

CDR3 loop: CSARFNRVQETQYF. CDR3 nucleotide sequence: TGCAGTGCTAGATTCAACAGGGTCCAAGAGACCCAGTACTTC. V gene TRBV20-1 combines with J gene TRBJ2-5; perhaps TRBD1 as D (6 bases). The germline V and J ends were trimmed by 2 bases and 1 base, with 11 bases remaining between them. Per germline, CDR1 DFQATT and CDR2 SNEGSKA (reference sequence). The CDR3 sequence is 14 residues long.